A single sample is the source of the 25 T cell receptor beta chains below, sequenced in a study of T cells after yellow fever vaccination. TCRdb passed the 5' RACE reads through MiXCR, listing each CDR3 protein once. The sample has about 330,000 distinct CDR3 sequences, around 6.8% seen once. Sequencing was performed on PBMCs, taken roughly 46 days after the first yellow fever vaccination. Source of these receptors: a man between 18 and 35 years old who received the YFV17D yellow fever vaccine.

This clonotype was detected a few times. The rearrangement uses TRBV11-1 and TRBJ2-1; TRBD2 aligns across 7 bases. The V gene end was trimmed by 5 bases and the J gene end by 3 bases; junction bases not matched to a gene: 7. Germline CDR1 is SGHAT and CDR2 is FQDESV (reference sequence). CDR3 length equals 15 residues. CDR3 sequence reads: CASSPLAELYNEQFF. In DNA, the CDR3 is TGTGCCAGCAGCCCCCTAGCGGAACTCTACAATGAGCAGTTCTTC.

This chain uses TRBV7-2 with TRBJ2-3; D is unresolved. CDR1 and CDR2 from the germline V gene are SGHTA and FQGNSA. V lost 5 bases and J 0 bases, leaving 12 bases between the germline ends. The CDR3 runs 15 residues. The DNA of the CDR3 is TGTGCCAGCAGCCAAGGACGGGCTAGCACAGATACGCAGTATTTT. As protein: CASSQGRASTDTQYF.

This clonotype was observed a handful of times. The chain employs TRBV6-5 and TRBJ2-7; 9 bases are a match to TRBD2. Germline V gene data show CDR1 as MNHEY and CDR2 as SVGAGI. Trimming took 4 bases from V and 2 from J; bases not matched to a gene: 3. This CDR3 spans 14 amino acids. DNA for the CDR3: TGTGCCAGCAGTTTCCTAGCGGGGACCTACGAGCAGTACGTC. It translates to CASSFLAGTYEQYV.

This clonotype showed up just once. The gene calls are TRBV6-5 and TRBJ1-1; D might be TRBD1 (5 bases). CDR3 length: 15 residues. V lost 0 bases and J 4 bases, leaving 12 bases between the germline ends. Germline CDR1 reads MNHEY; CDR2 reads SVGAGI. The CDR3 protein is CASSYSTGRGTEAFF. The CDR3 nucleotides read TGTGCCAGCAGTTACTCGACGGGACGAGGCACTGAAGCTTTCTTT.

V and J are TRBV18 and TRBJ1-5; 7 bases align to TRBD1. Germline CDR1 and CDR2: KGHSH and LQKENI. The CDR3 totals 14 residues. The V segment lost 11 bases and the J segment 0 bases; nucleotides outside the gene matches: 7. In DNA form, the CDR3 reads TGTGCCTCCCAAGGACAGGTTAGCAATCAGCCCCAGCATTTT. It specifies CASQGQVSNQPQHF.

The genes are TRBV11-2 and TRBJ2-3; 10 positions agree with TRBD2. The germline V gene encodes CDR1 SGHAT and CDR2 FQNNGV. V lost 5 bases to trimming and J lost 2 bases; unmatched junction nucleotides: 4. The CDR3 has 15 amino acids. In DNA, the CDR3 is TGTGCCAGCAGCCCCGGACTAGCGGTCACAGATACGCAGTATTTT. Translation: CASSPGLAVTDTQYF.

This clonotype was counted between two and nine times. V is TRBV2 and J is TRBJ2-1; no reliable D call. Between the trimmed V and J ends, which lost 6 bases and 8 bases, there was a span of 11 bases. Germline CDR1 and CDR2: SNHLY and FYNNEI. This CDR3 spans 12 amino acids. The CDR3 sequence is CASRGYTDEQFF. CDR3 bases: TGTGCCAGCAGAGGCTATACGGATGAGCAGTTCTTC. Variable domain in full (rest from reference TRBV2 and TRBJ2-1): EPEVTQTPSHQVTQMGQEVILRCVPISNHLYFYWYRQILGQKVEFLVSFYNNEISEKSEIFDDQFSVERPDGSNFTLKIRSTKLEDSAMYFCASRGYTDEQFFGPGTRLTVL.

Worth noting for this clonotype: The germline gene is not matched at one end of the junction; a read error may be the cause. The J gene is TRBJ2-1, the V gene TRBV5-5; tentative D call: TRBD2 (5 bases). In germline, CDR1 is SGHKS, CDR2 YYEKEE (reference sequence). The CDR3 runs 14 residues. CDR3 region: CAISPGVRHNEQFF. In nucleotides, the CDR3 is TGTGCCATCAGCCCCGGGGTACGGCACAATGAGCAGTTCTTC. The whole variable domain, remainder taken from reference TRBV5-5 and TRBJ2-1, is DAGVTQSPTHLIKTRGQQVTLRCSPISGHKSVSWYQQVLGQGPQFIFQYYEKEERGRGNFPDRFSARQFPNYSSELNVNALLLGDSALYLCAISPGVRHNEQFFGPGTRLTVL.

This clonotype was seen ten or more times. This chain connects TRBV5-4 to TRBJ2-7; D is uncertain. The CDR3 is 14 residues long. Germline V gene lookup returns CDR1 SGHNT and CDR2 YYREEE (reference sequence). The germline V and J ends were trimmed by 4 bases and 4 bases, with 15 bases remaining between them. The CDR3 loop is CASSQSTTGYEQYF. CDR3 in DNA: TGTGCCAGCAGCCAGTCGACGACGGGTTACGAGCAGTACTTC.

The CDR3 nucleotides are TGTGCCAGCAGTGATCCGGGACAGGGGGTCCTTCGGCAGTACTTC. This codes for CASSDPGQGVLRQYF. The rearrangement links TRBV6-1 to TRBJ2-7; 11 bases are shared with TRBD1. Germline V lookup: CDR1 MNHNS, CDR2 SASEGT. The CDR3 is 15 amino acids. V lost 3 bases and J lost 9; bases outside the gene matches: 10.

The chain uses TRBV7-2 and TRBJ1-2; a weak D match, TRBD1 (5 bases). The V and J ends lost 6 bases and 4 bases respectively, with 15 bases between them. The CDR3 spans 14 residues. Per the germline V gene, CDR1 is SGHTA and CDR2 is FQGNSA. The CDR3 DNA reads as TGTGCCAGCAGTGGGCAGGGCAGCATCTATGGCTACACCTTC. This encodes CASSGQGSIYGYTF. Based on the CDR3 plus reference TRBV7-2 and TRBJ1-2, the full variable domain is GAGVSQSPSNKVTEKGKDVELRCDPISGHTALYWYRQSLGQGLEFLIYFQGNSAPDKSGLPSDRFSAERTGGSVSTLTIQRTQQEDSAVYLCASSGQGSIYGYTFGSGTRLTVV.

The rearrangement joins TRBV7-9 to TRBJ2-5; 10 nucleotides align to TRBD2. CDR1 and CDR2 from the germline V gene are SEHNR and FQNEAQ (reference sequence). Trimming cost V 7 bases and J 5 bases; bases outside gene matches: 16. The CDR3 extends over 17 amino acids. The CDR3 DNA is TGTGCCAGCAACCCGGAGAAAAGCGGGGGGGCCCAGGAGACCCAGTACTTC. Translated: CASNPEKSGGAQETQYF.

This clonotype was counted between two and nine times. V and J are TRBV6-1 and TRBJ2-6, with unresolved D. The V gene's germline CDR1 is MNHNS and CDR2 SASEGT. The ends were cut back, 7 bases at V and 0 bases at J, with 10 bases in the middle. The CDR3 contains 15 residues. CDR3 nucleotides: TGTGCCAGCAAGCACGAGAGCTCTGGGGCCAACGTCCTGACTTTC. Translated, it gives CASKHESSGANVLTF.

This clonotype was counted a few times. The gene calls are TRBV7-6 and TRBJ2-5, with D possibly being TRBD1 (5 bases). CDR3 length: 16 residues. V dropped 5 bases and J dropped 4 bases, with 20 bases sitting between them. Germline V gene sequence: CDR1 SGHVS, CDR2 FNYEAQ. The CDR3 DNA reads TGTGCCAGCAGCCCCAGGGCAGGCCCAAGGGGAGAGACCCAGTACTTC. Protein: CASSPRAGPRGETQYF. The variable domain in full, completed from reference TRBV7-6 and TRBJ2-5, reads GAGVSQSPRYKVTKRGQDVALRCDPISGHVSLYWYRQALGQGPEFLTYFNYEAQQDKSGLPNDRFSAERPEGSISTLTIQRTEQRDSAMYRCASSPRAGPRGETQYFGPGTRLLVL.

The table lists this clonotype with many counts. This CDR3 reads CASSLDRGHGYTF. Written as DNA, the CDR3 is TGTGCCAGCAGCTTGGACAGGGGGCATGGCTACACCTTC. This chain uses TRBV7-9 with TRBJ1-2; 11 bases fit TRBD1. V lost 3 bases, J lost 6 bases, and 0 bases stayed unmatched. The CDR3 is made up of 13 amino acids. Germline CDR1 and CDR2: SEHNR and FQNEAQ (reference sequence).

This clonotype came up a few times. The CDR3 spells CASSQRTSGGTDTQYF. CDR3 coding DNA: TGTGCCAGCAGCCAGCGGACTAGCGGGGGCACAGATACGCAGTATTTT. The chain uses TRBV14 and TRBJ2-3; 12 bases line up with TRBD2. The germline CDR1 and CDR2 sequences are SGHDN and FVKESK. The length of the CDR3 is 16 residues. Trimming took 3 bases from V and 1 from J; bases not matched to a gene: 2.

The chain couples TRBV6-5 to TRBJ1-3; no definite D call. From germline, CDR1 is MNHEY and CDR2 SVGAGI. V lost 4 bases and J 4 bases, leaving 17 bases between the germline ends. The CDR3 consists of 16 residues. Written as DNA, the CDR3 is TGTGCCAGCAGTTCCCTAGGAACCCGAGGAGGAAACACCATATATTTT. Amino acid sequence: CASSSLGTRGGNTIYF.

This clonotype occurred a few times. This sequence joins TRBV12-3 or TRBV12-4 and TRBJ2-5, with D hard to call. The CDR3 is made up of 14 amino acids. Trimming pared 2 bases from V and 2 bases from J, leaving 9 bases between. CDR3 residues: CASSLMGRQETQYF. The CDR3 DNA is TGTGCCAGCAGTTTAATGGGAAGACAAGAGACCCAGTACTTC.

This clonotype was seen a few times. This chain joins TRBV5-1 and TRBJ2-7; D uncertain. Germline V CDR1 and CDR2: SGHRS, YFSETQ. This CDR3 is 14 amino acids long. The V end was cut by 0 bases, the J end by 4 bases, with 11 bases between. The CDR3 loop is CASSLANPLYEQYF. CDR3 sequence (DNA): TGCGCCAGCAGCTTGGCGAATCCCCTGTACGAGCAGTACTTC.

This clonotype was recorded a few times. The genes are TRBV9 and TRBJ2-1; TRBD1 matches at 8 bases. The CDR3 has 14 amino acids. Germline CDR1 and CDR2: SGDLS and YYNGEE. Germline trimming cut 4 bases from V and 6 bases from J; bases unmatched to any gene: 6. DNA of the CDR3: TGTGCCAGCAGCCAGGACAGGGCGCGCAATGAGCAGTTCTTC. The encoded protein is CASSQDRARNEQFF. The complete variable domain, with remaining parts taken from reference TRBV9 and TRBJ2-1, reads DSGVTQTPKHLITATGQRVTLRCSPRSGDLSVYWYQQSLDQGLQFLIQYYNGEERAKGNILERFSAQQFPDLHSELNLSSLELGDSALYFCASSQDRARNEQFFGPGTRLTVL.

This clonotype was found a few times. The chain links TRBV4-1 to TRBJ2-5; possible D gene TRBD2, 6 bases. This CDR3 comprises 14 residues. V was trimmed by 4 bases and J by 1 base, leaving 10 bases between them. In germline, CDR1 is MGHRA, CDR2 YSYEKL. Here the CDR3 reads CASSLRLGQETQYF. CDR3 nucleotide sequence: TGCGCCAGCAGCCTTAGACTAGGCCAAGAGACCCAGTACTTC.

This clonotype was observed a handful of times. The CDR3 reads CSAYRDRNYGYTF. The CDR3 region has the DNA TGCAGCGCCTACCGGGACAGGAACTATGGCTACACCTTC. This sequence joins TRBV29-1 and TRBJ1-2; TRBD1 matches 8 bases. Germline loops: CDR1 SQVTM, CDR2 ANQGSEA. Trimming cost V 7 bases and J 2 bases; bases outside gene matches: 6. The CDR3 spans 13 residues.

In this sample, this clonotype turned up a few times. This chain uses TRBV6-2 or TRBV6-3 with TRBJ2-3; a possible D gene is TRBD1 (6 bases). This CDR3 spans 15 amino acids. From germline, CDR1 is MNHEY and CDR2 SVGEGT. The ends were cut back, 1 base at V and 4 bases at J, with 12 bases in the middle. DNA of the CDR3: TGTGCCAGCAGTTACTTGGACAGTTCAGCAGATACGCAGTATTTT. Its translation is CASSYLDSSADTQYF.

This clonotype was counted many times. The gene calls are TRBV28 and TRBJ2-7; TRBD1 or TRBD2 may be the D gene (5 bases each). Germline V gene lookup returns CDR1 MDHEN and CDR2 SYDVKM. V shed 6 bases and J shed 2 bases, with 14 bases lying between them. This CDR3 is built from 14 residues. CDR3 nucleotide sequence: TGTGCCAGCAGCGACGGGACCACAGCCTACGAGCAGTACTTC. Translated, it gives CASSDGTTAYEQYF.

This clonotype was detected only a few times. The chain is built from TRBV7-2 and TRBJ2-7; TRBD2 aligns across 11 bases. V shed 3 bases and J 4 bases; nucleotides not matched to a gene: 2. Germline assignment: CDR1 SGHTA and CDR2 FQGNSA. This CDR3 comprises 14 residues. CDR3 nucleotides: TGTGCCAGCAGCTTTCTAGCGGGGGGTTACGAGCAGTACGTC. Residues: CASSFLAGGYEQYV.